Presented here are 23 T cell receptor beta chains from one specimen sequenced in a study of blood T cell repertoires in COVID-19. Profiled with immunoSEQ multiplex PCR; TCRdb holds only in-frame clones, not every one. Of around 95,000 clones listed, approximately 86% are singletons. Sample: peripheral blood. The source of these receptors is a man aged 50 to 60 with active or convalescent COVID-19.

V is TRBV10-3 and J is TRBJ2-7, with TRBD2 identical over 8 bases. With 10 bases clipped from V and 1 base from J, the junction kept 6 bases outside the gene matches. In germline, CDR1 is ENHRY, CDR2 SYGVKD. This CDR3 region has 13 residues. The CDR3 sequence is CATIGGASYEQYF. DNA of the CDR3: TGTGCCACCATCGGGGGGGCATCCTACGAGCAGTACTTC.

J is TRBJ2-1 and V is TRBV4-2, with TRBD2 matching 11 bases. The CDR3 is 17 residues long. V lost 0 bases, J lost 6 bases, and 7 bases stayed unmatched. Germline lookup yields CDR1 LGHNA and CDR2 YNFKEQ. As DNA, the CDR3 is TGTGCCAGCAGCCAAGATCAAGGGACTAGCGGACCCAATGAGCAGTTCTTC. Residues: CASSQDQGTSGPNEQFF.

This chain uses TRBV25-1 with TRBJ1-2; D not resolved. This CDR3 contains 14 residues. V gave up 2 bases and J gave up 2 bases, with 9 bases separating them. Germline V gene data show CDR1 as MGHDK and CDR2 as SYGVNS. CDR3 bases: TGTGCCAGCAGTGAAGATAACGGGAACTATGGCTACACCTTC. It is translated as CASSEDNGNYGYTF.

This clone came up a few times. This rearrangement joins TRBV6-6 to TRBJ1-6, with 9 bases that match TRBD1. The germline V gene has CDR1 MNHNY and CDR2 SVGAGI (reference sequence). V shed 1 base, J shed 11 bases, and the junction held 6 bases outside the gene matches. This CDR3 spans 15 amino acids. The CDR3 nucleotides read TGTGCCAGCAGTTACTTCGGGACAGGGCGGACACCCCTCCACTTT. Amino acid sequence: CASSYFGTGRTPLHF.

The gene calls are TRBV10-3 and TRBJ2-7; the match to TRBD2 covers 8 bases. V was clipped by 4 bases and J by 2 bases; unmatched bases: 19. Germline loops: CDR1 ENHRY, CDR2 SYGVKD. The CDR3 loop spans 19 amino acids. In DNA, the CDR3 is TGTGCCATCAGTGGTCCGGGACTAGGGAGTAGCGGGGTGACCTACGAGCAGTACTTC. It translates to CAISGPGLGSSGVTYEQYF.

The chain carries TRBV7-8 and TRBJ1-4; weak D call: TRBD1 (5 bases). CDR3 size: 19 residues. The ends were cut back, 1 base at V and 4 bases at J, with 22 bases in the middle. Germline V CDR1 and CDR2: SGHVS, FQNEAQ. The CDR3 is CASSLDGPQGTVGNEKLFF. CDR3 sequence (DNA): TGTGCCAGCAGCTTAGATGGTCCGCAGGGCACCGTGGGTAATGAAAAACTGTTTTTT.

This clone was observed a handful of times. This chain links TRBV5-1 with TRBJ1-6, with 7 bases that match TRBD1. Germline-derived CDR1 and CDR2 are SGHRS and YFSETQ. With V trimmed by 4 bases and J by 9 bases, 7 bases remained unmatched. The CDR3 is 14 amino acids. This CDR3 is CASSAGQSASPLHF. The CDR3 DNA follows: TGCGCCAGCAGCGCGGGACAGTCAGCTTCACCCCTCCACTTT.

The V call is TRBV24-1, the J call TRBJ2-1, with 15 bases identical to TRBD2. The CDR3 is 18 amino acids. Trimming at V came to 3 bases and at J to 5 bases, leaving 7 bases not matched to a gene. Germline CDR1 is KGHDR and CDR2 is SFDVKD. CDR3 nucleotide sequence: TGTGCCACCAGTGATACCGGACTAGCGGGAGGGCCCAACAATGAGCAGTTCTTC. Protein product: CATSDTGLAGGPNNEQFF.

The V gene is TRBV19, the J gene TRBJ1-3, with D perhaps TRBD1 (5 bases). The CDR3 spans 13 residues. Germline V CDR1 and CDR2: LNHDA, SQIVND (reference sequence). V lost 10 bases, J lost 0 bases, and 10 bases lay in between. CDR3 protein: CATGTASGNTIYF. As DNA, the CDR3 is TGTGCCACCGGGACTGCCTCTGGAAACACCATATATTTT.

This rearrangement joins TRBV5-4 to TRBJ2-3; D remains unclear. Trimming left V 0 bases short and J 5 bases short, with 7 bases between. Germline V CDR1 and CDR2: SGHNT, YYREEE (reference sequence). This CDR3 spans 13 amino acids. CDR3 amino acids: CASSLASVDTQYF. In DNA, the CDR3 is TGTGCCAGCAGCTTGGCGTCGGTAGATACGCAGTATTTT.

The CDR3 is CASSKSGGSWDEQFF. DNA for the CDR3: TGTGCCAGCAGCAAGAGCGGGGGGTCGTGGGATGAGCAGTTCTTC. V usage is TRBV6-5 and J usage is TRBJ2-1; TRBD2 agrees at 9 bases. The junction had 11 bases not matched to a gene; V was cut back by 6 bases and J by 8 bases. Germline CDR1 MNHEY, CDR2 SVGAGI. The CDR3 runs 15 residues.

Note on this clone: Distinct nucleotide sequences in the sample also encode this CDR3. J is TRBJ2-5 and V is TRBV5-1; possibly TRBD2 for D (5 bases). The CDR3 runs to 13 residues. The V and J ends lost 0 bases and 2 bases respectively, with 5 bases between them. Germline values: CDR1 SGHRS, CDR2 YFSETQ. CDR3 loop: CASSLGLQETQYF. The CDR3 nucleotides read TGCGCCAGCAGCTTGGGACTACAAGAGACCCAGTACTTC.

The J gene is TRBJ2-1, the V gene TRBV5-1, with TRBD2 matching 8 bases. There are 15 residues in the CDR3. Germline trimming cut 4 bases from V and 0 bases from J; bases unmatched to any gene: 3. Germline assignment: CDR1 SGHRS and CDR2 YFSETQ. CDR3 DNA sequence: TGCGCCAGCAGCGGGGGACTAGTCTCCTACAATGAGCAGTTCTTC. Protein: CASSGGLVSYNEQFF.

J is TRBJ2-1 and V is TRBV13; the D is unclear. The V and J ends lost 4 bases and 10 bases respectively, with 14 bases between them. Per the germline V gene, CDR1 is PRHDT and CDR2 is FYEKMQ (reference sequence). The CDR3 covers 13 residues. The DNA for the CDR3 is TGTGCCAGCAGCTCCCCCATGGGCCAGGAGCAGTTCTTC. It encodes CASSSPMGQEQFF. Using reference TRBV13 and TRBJ2-1 for the parts outside the CDR3, the full variable domain is AAGVIQSPRHLIKEKRETATLKCYPIPRHDTVYWYQQGPGQDPQFLISFYEKMQSDKGSIPDRFSAQQFSDYHSELNMSSLELGDSALYFCASSSPMGQEQFFGPGTRLTVL.

This chain connects TRBV20-1 to TRBJ2-3, with D possibly TRBD2 on 6 matching bases. The CDR3 spans 14 residues. Trimming pared 3 bases from V and 6 bases from J, leaving 16 bases between. CDR1 and CDR2 (germline): DFQATT, SNEGSKA (reference sequence). DNA of the CDR3: TGCAGTGCTAGTGACGGGGTAGGAGGGGATACGCAGTATTTT. It yields the protein CSASDGVGGDTQYF.

This rearrangement joins TRBV28 to TRBJ2-1; weak D call: TRBD1 (6 bases). CDR1 is MDHEN and CDR2 is SYDVKM in the germline V gene. Trimming cost V 6 bases and J 5 bases, with 11 bases left between them. The CDR3 runs 13 residues. CDR3 in amino acids: CASSLDSNNEQFF. In nucleotides, the CDR3 is TGTGCCAGCAGCCTGGACAGCAACAATGAGCAGTTCTTC.

The genes are TRBV5-1 and TRBJ2-5, with 15 bases fitting TRBD2. The CDR3 spans 17 residues. Trimming at V came to 1 base and at J to 4 bases, leaving 5 bases not matched to a gene. The germline CDR1 and CDR2 sequences are SGHRS and YFSETQ. CDR3 sequence: CASSLIGLAGGRETQYF. In DNA form, the CDR3 reads TGCGCCAGCAGCTTGATAGGACTAGCGGGAGGGCGAGAGACCCAGTACTTC.

The rearrangement links TRBV30 to TRBJ1-5; 7 nucleotides match TRBD1. Germline CDR1 GTSNPN, CDR2 SVGIG (reference sequence). V lost 2 bases and J lost 5; bases outside the gene matches: 6. The CDR3 spans 14 residues. CDR3 nucleotides: TGTGCCTGGAGTCCATTAACAGGGGATCAGCCCCAGCATTTT. Its protein product is CAWSPLTGDQPQHF.

Note on this clone: This same CDR3 is encoded by further DNA sequences in the sample. The J gene is TRBJ1-2, the V gene TRBV2; the D gene is possibly TRBD1 (5 bases). Trimming took off 2 bases at V and 2 bases at J, with 6 bases between the two ends. This CDR3 contains 13 residues. The germline gives CDR1 SNHLY, CDR2 FYNNEI. The CDR3 region is CASSEQGNYGYTF. The CDR3 DNA is TGTGCCAGCAGTGAACAGGGCAACTATGGCTACACCTTC.

Details on this clone: Its ends do not fully match the called genes, so a read error is possible. The CDR3: CASSLENKRESQYF. The CDR3 DNA sequence: TGTGCCAGCAGCTTAGAGAACAAGCGGGAGAGCCAGTACTTC. The J gene is TRBJ2-5, the V gene TRBV7-8; 8 bases are shared with TRBD2. CDR1 SGHVS and CDR2 FQNEAQ come from the germline V gene. This CDR3 contains 14 residues.

This clone came up once. Additional DNA sequences in this sample encode the identical CDR3. The chain uses TRBV5-1 and TRBJ2-2; D may be TRBD2 (5 bases). The CDR3 consists of 16 residues. Trimming pared 0 bases from V and 1 base from J, leaving 10 bases between. Germline V gives CDR1 SGHRS, CDR2 YFSETQ. The CDR3 DNA reads as TGCGCCAGCAGCTTGGGTCTAGCAGTGAACACCGGGGAGCTGTTTTTT. Its translation is CASSLGLAVNTGELFF.

This chain uses TRBV2 with TRBJ2-1; no clear D gene. The germline CDR1 and CDR2 sequences are SNHLY and FYNNEI. Trimming took off 5 bases at V and 8 bases at J, with 10 bases between the two ends. This CDR3 is built from 12 residues. This CDR3 reads CASSINYDEQFF. The CDR3, as DNA: TGTGCCAGCAGTATAAATTATGATGAGCAGTTCTTC.

The V gene is TRBV3-1 (or the pseudogene TRBV3-2), the J gene TRBJ1-6; D is undetermined. The CDR3 has 15 residues. Germline-derived CDR1 and CDR2 are LGHDT and YNNKEL (reference sequence). The V end lost 0 bases, the J end lost 7 bases, and 10 bases lay between the germline ends. CDR3 protein: CASSQEKQTNSPLHF. The CDR3 bases are TGTGCCAGCAGCCAAGAAAAACAGACCAATTCACCCCTCCACTTT.